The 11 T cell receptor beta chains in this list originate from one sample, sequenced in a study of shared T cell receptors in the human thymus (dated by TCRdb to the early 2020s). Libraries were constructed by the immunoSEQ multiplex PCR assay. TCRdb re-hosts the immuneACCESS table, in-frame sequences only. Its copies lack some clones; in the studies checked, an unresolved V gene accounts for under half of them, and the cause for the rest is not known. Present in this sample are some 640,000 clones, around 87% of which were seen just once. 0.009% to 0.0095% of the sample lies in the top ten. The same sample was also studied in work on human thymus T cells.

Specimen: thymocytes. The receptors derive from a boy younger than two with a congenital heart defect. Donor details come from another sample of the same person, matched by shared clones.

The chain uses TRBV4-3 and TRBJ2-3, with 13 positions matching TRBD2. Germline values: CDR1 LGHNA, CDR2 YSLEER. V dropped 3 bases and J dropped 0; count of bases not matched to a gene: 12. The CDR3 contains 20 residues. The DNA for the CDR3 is TGCGCCAGCAGCCACATACGACTAGCGGGAGGTACTACTAGCACAGATACGCAGTATTTT. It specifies CASSHIRLAGGTTSTDTQYF.

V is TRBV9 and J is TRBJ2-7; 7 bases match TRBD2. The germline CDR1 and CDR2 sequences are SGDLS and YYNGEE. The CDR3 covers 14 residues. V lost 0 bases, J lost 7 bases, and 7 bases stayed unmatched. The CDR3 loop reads CASSVGLTAGEQYF. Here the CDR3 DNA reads TGTGCCAGCAGCGTAGGGCTAACAGCGGGAGAGCAGTACTTC. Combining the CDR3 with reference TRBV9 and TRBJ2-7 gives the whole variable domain DSGVTQTPKHLITATGQRVTLRCSPRSGDLSVYWYQQSLDQGLQFLIQYYNGEERAKGNILERFSAQQFPDLHSELNLSSLELGDSALYFCASSVGLTAGEQYFGPGTRLTVT.

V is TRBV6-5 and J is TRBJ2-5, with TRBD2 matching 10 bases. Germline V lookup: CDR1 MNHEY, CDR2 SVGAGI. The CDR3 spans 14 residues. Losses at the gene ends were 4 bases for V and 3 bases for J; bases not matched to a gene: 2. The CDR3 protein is CASSSSGGKETQYF. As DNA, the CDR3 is TGTGCCAGCAGTTCTAGCGGGGGAAAAGAGACCCAGTACTTC.

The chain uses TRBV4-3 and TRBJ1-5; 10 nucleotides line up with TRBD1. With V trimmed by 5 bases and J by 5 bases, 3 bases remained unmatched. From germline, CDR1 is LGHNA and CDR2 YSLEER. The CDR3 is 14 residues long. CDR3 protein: CASSKGQGYQPQHF. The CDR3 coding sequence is TGCGCCAGCAGCAAGGGACAGGGGTATCAGCCCCAGCATTTT.

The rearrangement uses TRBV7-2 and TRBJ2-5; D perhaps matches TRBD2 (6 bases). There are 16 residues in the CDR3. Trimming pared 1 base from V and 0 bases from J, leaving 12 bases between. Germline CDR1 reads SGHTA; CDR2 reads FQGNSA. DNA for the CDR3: TGTGCCAGCAGCTTAGGTCCTGGGGGGAACCAAGAGACCCAGTACTTC. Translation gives CASSLGPGGNQETQYF.

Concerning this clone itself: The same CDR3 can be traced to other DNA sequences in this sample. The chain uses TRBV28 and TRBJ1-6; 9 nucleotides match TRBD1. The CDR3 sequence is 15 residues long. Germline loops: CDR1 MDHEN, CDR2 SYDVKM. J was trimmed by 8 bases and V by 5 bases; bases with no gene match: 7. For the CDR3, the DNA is TGTGCCAGCAGTCGGGGACAGGGAGGGGATTCACCCCTCCACTTT. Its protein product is CASSRGQGGDSPLHF.

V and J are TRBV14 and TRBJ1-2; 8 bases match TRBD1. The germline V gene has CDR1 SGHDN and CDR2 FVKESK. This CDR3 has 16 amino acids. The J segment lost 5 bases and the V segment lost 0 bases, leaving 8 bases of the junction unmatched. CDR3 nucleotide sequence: TGTGCCAGCAGCCAAGATTGGACGACAGGGGAATATGGCTACACCTTC. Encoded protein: CASSQDWTTGEYGYTF.

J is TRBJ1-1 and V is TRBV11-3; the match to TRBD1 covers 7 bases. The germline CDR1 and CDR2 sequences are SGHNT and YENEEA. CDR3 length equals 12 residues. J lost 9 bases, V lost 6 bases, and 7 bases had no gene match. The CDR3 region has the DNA TGTGCCAGCAGGAATAGACAGGGTAAAGCTTTCTTT. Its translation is CASRNRQGKAFF.

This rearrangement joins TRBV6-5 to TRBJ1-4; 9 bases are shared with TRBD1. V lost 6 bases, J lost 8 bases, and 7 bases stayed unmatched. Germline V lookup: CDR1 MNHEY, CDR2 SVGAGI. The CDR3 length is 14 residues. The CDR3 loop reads CASRGDRVGEKLFF. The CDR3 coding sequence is TGTGCCAGCAGGGGGGACAGGGTGGGCGAAAAACTGTTTTTT.

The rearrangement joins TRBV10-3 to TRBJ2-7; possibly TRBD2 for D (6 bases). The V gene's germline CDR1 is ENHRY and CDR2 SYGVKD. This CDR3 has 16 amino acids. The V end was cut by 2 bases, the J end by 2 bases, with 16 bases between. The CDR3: CAISEPLGGIAYEQYF. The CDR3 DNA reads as TGTGCCATCAGTGAGCCGCTTGGCGGGATCGCCTACGAGCAGTACTTC.

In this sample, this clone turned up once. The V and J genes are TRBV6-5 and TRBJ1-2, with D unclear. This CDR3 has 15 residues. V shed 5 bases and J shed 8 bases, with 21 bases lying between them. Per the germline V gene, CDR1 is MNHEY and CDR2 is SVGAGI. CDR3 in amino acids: CASSHPASETFGYTF. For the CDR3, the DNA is TGTGCCAGCAGTCACCCTGCGTCCGAGACTTTCGGCTACACCTTC.